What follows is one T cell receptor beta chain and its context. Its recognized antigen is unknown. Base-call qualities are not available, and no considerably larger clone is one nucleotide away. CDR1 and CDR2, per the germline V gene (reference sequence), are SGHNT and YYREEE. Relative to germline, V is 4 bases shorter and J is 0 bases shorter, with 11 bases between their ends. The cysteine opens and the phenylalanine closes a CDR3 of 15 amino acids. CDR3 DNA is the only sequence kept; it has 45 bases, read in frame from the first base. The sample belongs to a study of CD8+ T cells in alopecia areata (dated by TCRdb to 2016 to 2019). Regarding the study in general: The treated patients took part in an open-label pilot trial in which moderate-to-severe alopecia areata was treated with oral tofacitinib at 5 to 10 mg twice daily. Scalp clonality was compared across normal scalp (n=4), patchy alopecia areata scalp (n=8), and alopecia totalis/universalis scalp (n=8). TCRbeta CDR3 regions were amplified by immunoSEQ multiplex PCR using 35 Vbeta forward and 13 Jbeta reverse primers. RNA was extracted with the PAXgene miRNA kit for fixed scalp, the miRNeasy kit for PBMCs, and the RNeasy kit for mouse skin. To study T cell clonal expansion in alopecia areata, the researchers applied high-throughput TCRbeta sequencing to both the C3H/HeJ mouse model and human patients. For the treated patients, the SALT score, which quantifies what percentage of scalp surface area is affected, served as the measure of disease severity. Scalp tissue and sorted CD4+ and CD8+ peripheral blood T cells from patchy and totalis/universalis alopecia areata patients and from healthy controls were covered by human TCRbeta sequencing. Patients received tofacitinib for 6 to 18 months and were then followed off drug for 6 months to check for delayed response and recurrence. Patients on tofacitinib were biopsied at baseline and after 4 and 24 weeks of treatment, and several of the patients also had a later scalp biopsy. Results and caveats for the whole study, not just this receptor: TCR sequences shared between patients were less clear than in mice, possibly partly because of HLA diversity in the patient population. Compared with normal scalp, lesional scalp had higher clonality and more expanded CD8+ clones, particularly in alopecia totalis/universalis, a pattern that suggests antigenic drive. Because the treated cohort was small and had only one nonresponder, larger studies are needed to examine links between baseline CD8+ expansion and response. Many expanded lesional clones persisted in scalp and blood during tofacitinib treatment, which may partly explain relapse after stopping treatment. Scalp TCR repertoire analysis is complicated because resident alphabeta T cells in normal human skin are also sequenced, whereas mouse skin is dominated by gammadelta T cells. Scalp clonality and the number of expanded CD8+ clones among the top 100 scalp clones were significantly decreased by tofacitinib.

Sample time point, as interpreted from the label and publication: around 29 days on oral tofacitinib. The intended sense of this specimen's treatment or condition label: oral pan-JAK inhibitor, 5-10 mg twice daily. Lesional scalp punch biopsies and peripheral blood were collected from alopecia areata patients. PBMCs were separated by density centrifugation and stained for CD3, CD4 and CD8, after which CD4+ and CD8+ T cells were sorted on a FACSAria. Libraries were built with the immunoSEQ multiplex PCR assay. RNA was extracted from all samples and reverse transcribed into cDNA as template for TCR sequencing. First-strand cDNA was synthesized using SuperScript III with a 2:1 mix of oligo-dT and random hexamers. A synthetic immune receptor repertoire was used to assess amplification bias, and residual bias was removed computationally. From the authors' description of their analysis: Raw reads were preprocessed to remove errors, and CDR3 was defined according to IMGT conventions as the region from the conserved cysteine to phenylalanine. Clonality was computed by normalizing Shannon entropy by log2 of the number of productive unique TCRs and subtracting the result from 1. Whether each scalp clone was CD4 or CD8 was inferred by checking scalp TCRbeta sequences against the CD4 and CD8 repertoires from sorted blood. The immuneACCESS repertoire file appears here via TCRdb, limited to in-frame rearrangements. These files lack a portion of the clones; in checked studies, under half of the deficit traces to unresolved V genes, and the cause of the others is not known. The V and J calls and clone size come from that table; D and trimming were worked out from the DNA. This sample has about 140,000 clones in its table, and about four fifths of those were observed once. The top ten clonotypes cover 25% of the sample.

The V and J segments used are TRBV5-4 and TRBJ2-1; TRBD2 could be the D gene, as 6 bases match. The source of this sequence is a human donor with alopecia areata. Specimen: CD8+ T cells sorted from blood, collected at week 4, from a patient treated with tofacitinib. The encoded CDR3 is CASSPPEGSYNEQFF. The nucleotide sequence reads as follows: TGTGCCAGCAGCCCTCCGGAGGGCTCCTACAATGAGCAGTTCTTC.